This T cell receptor beta chain is from a study of immune evolution from preneoplasia to lung adenocarcinoma. The data were produced by immunoSEQ multiplex PCR, yet TCRdb's version contains in-frame clones alone and is incomplete. This table has around 39,000 clones, roughly 74% appearing once. Study-wide results and limits: T cell clonality was higher in KRAS-mutant than EGFR-mutant or wild-type nodules.

Worth noting for this clone: Its antigen is not identified. Other nucleotide sequences in the sample specify the same CDR3.

Sample: FFPE invasive lung adenocarcinoma tissue. The receptor was isolated from a person between 60 and 70 years old with lung adenocarcinoma.

CDR3 loop: CASSLDRANYGYTF. CDR3 DNA: TGTGCCAGCAGCTTGGACAGGGCTAACTATGGCTACACCTTC. The chain carries TRBV5-4 and TRBJ1-2, with TRBD1 as a possible D gene (6 bases). Trimming stripped 0 bases from V and 0 bases from J, with 6 bases between. CDR1 and CDR2 (germline): SGHNT, YYREEE (reference sequence). The CDR3 runs to 14 residues.